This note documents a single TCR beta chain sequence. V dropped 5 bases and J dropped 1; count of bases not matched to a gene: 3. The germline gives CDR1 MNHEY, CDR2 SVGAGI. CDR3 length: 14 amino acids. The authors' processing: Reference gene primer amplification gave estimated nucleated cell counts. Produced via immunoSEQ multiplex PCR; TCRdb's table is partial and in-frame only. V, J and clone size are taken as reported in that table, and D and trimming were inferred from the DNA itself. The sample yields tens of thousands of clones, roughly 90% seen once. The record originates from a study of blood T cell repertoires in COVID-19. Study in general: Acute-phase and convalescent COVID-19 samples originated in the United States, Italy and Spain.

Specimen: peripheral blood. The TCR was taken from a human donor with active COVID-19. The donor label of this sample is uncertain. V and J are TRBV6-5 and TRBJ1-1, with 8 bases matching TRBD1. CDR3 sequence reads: CASSRDRRNTEAFF. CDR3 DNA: TGTGCCAGCAGTCGGGACAGGAGGAACACTGAAGCTTTCTTT.